The 5 T cell receptor beta chains below come from one sample, sequenced in a study of identical twins. TCRdb independently ran MiXCR on the 5' RACE reads; one entry per CDR3 protein. Of some 500,000 distinct CDR3 sequences listed, around 9.6% are singletons. Separately, the same data were catalogued under a study of yellow fever vaccine responses in identical twins.

The sample was PBMCs. These receptors all come from a young woman in good health.

The sample holds a few counts of this clonotype. This sequence joins TRBV12-3 or TRBV12-4 and TRBJ1-4, with a tentative D call TRBD1 (5 bases). The ends were cut back, 6 bases at V and 9 bases at J, with 17 bases in the middle. The CDR3 contains 14 residues. The CDR3 reads CASRPTDSLQKLFF. The CDR3 bases are TGTGCCAGCAGACCGACAGACTCCCTCCAAAAACTGTTTTTT.

This clonotype was detected a few times. This chain connects TRBV28 to TRBJ1-2; TRBD1 aligns across 9 bases. V lost 6 bases and J lost 4; bases outside the gene matches: 9. The CDR3 spans 15 residues. Germline values: CDR1 MDHEN, CDR2 SYDVKM. CDR3 DNA: TGTGCCAGCAGAATAACAGGGACAGGGTTCTATGGCTACACCTTC. This translates into CASRITGTGFYGYTF.

The table lists this clonotype with a few counts. V usage is TRBV27 and J usage is TRBJ1-5; D gene uncertain. CDR1 and CDR2 (germline): MNHEY, SMNVEV (reference sequence). The CDR3 length is 16 residues. V was trimmed by 6 bases and J by 11 bases, leaving 26 bases between them. The DNA of the CDR3 is TGTGCCAGCAGGCGGTGGCAGCCGTCGGATCTAGTAGCCCAGCATTTT. Residues: CASRRWQPSDLVAQHF.

This chain uses TRBV20-1 with TRBJ1-5; D may be TRBD1 (6 bases). V gave up 4 bases and J gave up 4 bases, with 11 bases separating them. Germline CDR1 is DFQATT and CDR2 is SNEGSKA (reference sequence). This CDR3 has 13 residues. The CDR3 loop reads CSATGASNQPQHF. Written as DNA, the CDR3 is TGCAGTGCTACGGGGGCGTCAAATCAGCCCCAGCATTTT.

V gene TRBV4-1 combines with J gene TRBJ2-7; D is undetermined. V was trimmed by 1 base and J by 0 bases, leaving 10 bases between them. CDR1 is MGHRA and CDR2 is YSYEKL in the germline V gene. This CDR3 is built from 15 residues. The CDR3 spells CASSQVPESSYEQYF. CDR3 bases: TGCGCCAGCAGCCAAGTGCCGGAAAGCTCCTACGAGCAGTACTTC.